This T cell receptor beta chain was identified during a study of blood T cell repertoires in COVID-19. Study as a whole: The United States, Italy and Spain were the sources of the acute and convalescent COVID-19 samples. From T cells, B-cell-depleted T cells, or PBMCs came the material, which was cDNA or gDNA.

Losses at the gene ends were 4 bases for V and 3 bases for J; bases not matched to a gene: 14. Germline V lookup: CDR1 SGHNT, CDR2 YYREEE (reference sequence). CDR3 length: 18 amino acids. This clone has a single count. As processed by the authors: Reference gene primer amplification gave nucleated cell count estimates. Produced via immunoSEQ multiplex PCR; TCRdb's table is partial and in-frame only. V and J calls and clone size are as listed in that table; D and trimming were resolved from the DNA. The table records tens of thousands of clones, roughly 84% of them present only once. The sequence was collected from a human donor in a cohort sampled during active COVID-19. What was sequenced was peripheral blood. This chain links TRBV5-4 with TRBJ1-4, with 8 positions matching TRBD1. CDR3 sequence: CASSHGAGGRISNEKLFF. Written as DNA, the CDR3 is TGTGCCAGCAGCCACGGGGCAGGGGGCAGGATATCTAATGAAAAACTGTTTTTT.